The entry below gives a single T cell receptor beta chain sequence along with its context. Its antigen is currently unknown. TCRdb re-analysed the reads in MiXCR, keeping a single row per CDR3 protein. The profile covers roughly 350,000 distinct CDR3 sequences, with just under 35% appearing a single time and roughly 14% taken by the ten largest. The CDR3 runs 15 residues. Germline CDR1 reads SGHAT; CDR2 reads FQNNGV. V was pared by 0 bases and J by 4 bases, with 12 bases between. This entry is derived from a study of T cell repertoires in cytomegalovirus infection. General study findings and limits: HLA-C-restricted CMV clonotypes gave the most frequent clonotype in two of eight donors.

The receptor was isolated from a human donor in good health (CMV status not recorded). Some clones in this sample may be carry-over from other donors' samples. The genes are TRBV11-2 and TRBJ1-2; weak D call: TRBD1 (5 bases). Sequencing was performed on cultured PBMCs, taken from culture after CMV antigen stimulation. The CDR3 DNA follows: TGTGCCAGCAGCTTAGAACGGCGAGGGGTCTATGGCTACACCTTC. It specifies CASSLERRGVYGYTF.